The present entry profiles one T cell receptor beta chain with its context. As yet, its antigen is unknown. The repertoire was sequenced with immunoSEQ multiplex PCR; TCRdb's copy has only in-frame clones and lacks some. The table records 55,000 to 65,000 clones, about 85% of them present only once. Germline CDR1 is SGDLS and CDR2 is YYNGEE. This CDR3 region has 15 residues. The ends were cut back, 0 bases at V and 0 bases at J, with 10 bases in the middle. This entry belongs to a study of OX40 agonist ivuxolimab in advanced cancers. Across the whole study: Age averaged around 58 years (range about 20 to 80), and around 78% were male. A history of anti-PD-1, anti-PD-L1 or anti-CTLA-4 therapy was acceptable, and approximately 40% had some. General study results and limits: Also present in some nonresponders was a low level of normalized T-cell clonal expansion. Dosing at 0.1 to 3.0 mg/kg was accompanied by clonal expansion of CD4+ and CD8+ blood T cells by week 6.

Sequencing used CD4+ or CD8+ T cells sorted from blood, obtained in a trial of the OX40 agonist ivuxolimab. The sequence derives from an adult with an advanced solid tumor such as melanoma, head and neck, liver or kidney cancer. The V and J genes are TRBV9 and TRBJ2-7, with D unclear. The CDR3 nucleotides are TGTGCCAGCAGCGTAGCGGCCCAGAGCTCCTACGAGCAGTACTTC. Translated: CASSVAAQSSYEQYF.